This T cell receptor beta chain appears in the sequencing data of a study of blood T cell repertoires in COVID-19. For the study at large: Researchers got acute and convalescent COVID-19 samples from the United States, Italy and Spain. T cells, B-cell-depleted T cells, or PBMCs provided the cDNA or gDNA that served as material.

TCRdb's table, derived via immunoSEQ multiplex PCR, lists solely in-frame clones and lacks some. The table includes approximately 220,000 clones, approximately 86% detected once. Clinical history as reported by participants underpinned cohort assignment. Exposed enrollees encountered a COVID-19 case at some point within 2 weeks before study entry. Per germline, CDR1 SEHNR and CDR2 FQNEAQ (reference sequence). After removal of 1 base from V and 6 bases from J, the junction contained 0 bases not matched to a gene. This CDR3 comprises 13 residues. The sequence came from a woman in her 30s who had been exposed to COVID-19. The V and J genes are TRBV7-9 and TRBJ1-2, with 9 bases that match TRBD1. The sequenced sample was PBMCs or T cells enriched from blood (not recorded which). For the CDR3, the DNA is TGTGCCAGCAGCTTAGGGACAGGGGATGGCTACACCTTC. Translated, it gives CASSLGTGDGYTF.